This T cell receptor beta chain is from a study of neoadjuvant anti-PD-1 for oral cavity cancer. Most PBMC samples had approximately 440 ng input DNA in six replicates. TCRdb keeps only in-frame clones here, not all; method: immunoSEQ multiplex PCR. The sample lists some 7,700 clones; 60% to 75% were seen once. Germline V gene lookup returns CDR1 SGHTA and CDR2 FQGNSA. Trimming removed 5 bases at V and 2 bases at J, with 20 bases between. CDR3 length equals 17 residues. Noted time point: after neoadjuvant nivolumab, at surgical resection. The clonotype was recovered from a person between 35 and 79 years old with oral cavity squamous cell carcinoma. The J gene is TRBJ2-3, the V gene TRBV7-2; D is perhaps TRBD1 (6 bases). Sequenced here: PBMCs, sampled after nivolumab (anti-PD-1) treatment. The CDR3 loop is CASSGRQSRGYTDTQYF. The CDR3, as DNA: TGTGCCAGCAGCGGCCGGCAGAGCAGGGGATACACAGATACGCAGTATTTT.